The source of this T cell receptor (beta chain) is a study of cytotoxic CD8 clonotypes in ibrutinib-treated CLL. Study-level background: Patients: eleven to twelve relapsed/refractory, 15 treatment-naive, 17 IGHV unmutated. Whole-study results and caveats: Against age-matched healthy donors, baseline clonality ran higher and tracked circulating CD8+ T-cell counts.

This clone was seen only a few times. The antigen remains unidentified. TCR beta libraries used about 2.1 micrograms of DNA from cryopreserved PBMCs. Clones were read by immunoSEQ multiplex PCR, and TCRdb kept only the in-frame ones, dropping some. The sample lists some 100,000 clones; under 70% were seen once. This CDR3 has 16 amino acids. The junction had 13 bases not matched to a gene; V was cut back by 5 bases and J by 10 bases. CDR1 is SGDLS, CDR2 YYNGEE, per germline. This rearrangement joins TRBV9 to TRBJ1-6; the match to TRBD1 covers 9 bases. The source of this sequence is a human donor with chronic lymphocytic leukemia. The sample in question was PBMCs, obtained after 24 months of ibrutinib treatment. The CDR3 region is CASSPGGQGLISPLHF. DNA of the CDR3: TGTGCCAGCAGTCCAGGGGGACAGGGTTTAATATCACCCCTCCACTTT.